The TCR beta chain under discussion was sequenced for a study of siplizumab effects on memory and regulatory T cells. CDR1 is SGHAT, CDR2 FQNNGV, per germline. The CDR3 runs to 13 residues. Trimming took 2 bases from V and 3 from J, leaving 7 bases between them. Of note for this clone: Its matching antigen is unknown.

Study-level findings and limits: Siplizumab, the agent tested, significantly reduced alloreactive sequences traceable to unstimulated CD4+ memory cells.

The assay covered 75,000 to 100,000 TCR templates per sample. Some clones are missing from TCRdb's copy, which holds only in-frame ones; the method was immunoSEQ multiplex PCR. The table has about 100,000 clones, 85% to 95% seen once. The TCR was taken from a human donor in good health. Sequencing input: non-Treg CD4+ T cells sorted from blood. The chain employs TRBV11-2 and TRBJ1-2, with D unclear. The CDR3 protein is CASSLQWDYGYTF. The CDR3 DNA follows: TGTGCCAGCAGCTTACAGTGGGACTATGGCTACACCTTC. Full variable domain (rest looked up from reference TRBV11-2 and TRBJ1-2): EAGVAQSPRYKIIEKRQSVAFWCNPISGHATLYWYQQILGQGPKLLIQFQNNGVVDDSQLPKDRFSAERLKGVDSTLKIQPAKLEDSAVYLCASSLQWDYGYTFGSGTRLTVV.